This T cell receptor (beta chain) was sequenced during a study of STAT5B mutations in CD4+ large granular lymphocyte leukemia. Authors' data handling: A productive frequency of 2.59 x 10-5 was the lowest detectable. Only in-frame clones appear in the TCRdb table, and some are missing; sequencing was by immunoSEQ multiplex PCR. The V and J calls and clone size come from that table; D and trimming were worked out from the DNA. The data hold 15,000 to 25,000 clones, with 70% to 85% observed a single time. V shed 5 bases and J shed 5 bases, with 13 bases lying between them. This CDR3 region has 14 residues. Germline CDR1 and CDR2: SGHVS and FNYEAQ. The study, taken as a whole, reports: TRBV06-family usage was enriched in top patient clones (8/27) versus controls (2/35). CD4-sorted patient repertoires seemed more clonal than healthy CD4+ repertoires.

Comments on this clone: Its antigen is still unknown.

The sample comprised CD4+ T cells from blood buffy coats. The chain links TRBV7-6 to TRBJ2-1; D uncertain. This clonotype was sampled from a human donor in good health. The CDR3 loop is CASSLAEGNNEQFF. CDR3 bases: TGTGCCAGCAGCCTCGCAGAAGGCAACAATGAGCAGTTCTTC. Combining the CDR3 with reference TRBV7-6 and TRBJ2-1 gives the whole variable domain GAGVSQSPRYKVTKRGQDVALRCDPISGHVSLYWYRQALGQGPEFLTYFNYEAQQDKSGLPNDRFSAERPEGSISTLTIQRTEQRDSAMYRCASSLAEGNNEQFFGPGTRLTVL.